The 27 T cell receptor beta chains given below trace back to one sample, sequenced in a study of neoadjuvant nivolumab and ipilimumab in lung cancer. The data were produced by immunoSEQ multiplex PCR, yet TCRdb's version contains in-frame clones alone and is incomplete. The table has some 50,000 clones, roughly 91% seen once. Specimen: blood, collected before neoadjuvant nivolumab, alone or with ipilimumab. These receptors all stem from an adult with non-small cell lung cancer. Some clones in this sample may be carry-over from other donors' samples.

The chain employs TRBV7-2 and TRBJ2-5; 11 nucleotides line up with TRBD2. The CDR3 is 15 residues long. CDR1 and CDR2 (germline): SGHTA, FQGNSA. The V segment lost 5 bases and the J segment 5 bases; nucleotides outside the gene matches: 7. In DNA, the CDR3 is TGTGCCAGCAGCCCTAGCGGGGGGCTTTGGGAGACCCAGTACTTC. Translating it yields CASSPSGGLWETQYF.

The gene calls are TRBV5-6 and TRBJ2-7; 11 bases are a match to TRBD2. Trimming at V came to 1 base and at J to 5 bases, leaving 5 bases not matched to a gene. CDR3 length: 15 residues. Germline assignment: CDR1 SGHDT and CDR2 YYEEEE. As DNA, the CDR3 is TGTGCCAGCAGCTTGCGTACTAGCGGGAGAGACGAGCAGTACTTC. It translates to CASSLRTSGRDEQYF.

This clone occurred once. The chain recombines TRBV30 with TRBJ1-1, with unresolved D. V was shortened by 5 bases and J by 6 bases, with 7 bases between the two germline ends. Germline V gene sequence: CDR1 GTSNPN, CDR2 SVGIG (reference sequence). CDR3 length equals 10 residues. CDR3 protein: CAWGRAEAFF. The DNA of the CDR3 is TGTGCCTGGGGCCGAGCTGAAGCTTTCTTT. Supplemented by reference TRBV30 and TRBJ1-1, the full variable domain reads SQTIHQWPATLVQPVGSPLSLECTVEGTSNPNLYWYRQAAGRGLQLLFYSVGIGQISSEVPQNLSASRPQDRQFILSSKKLLLSDSGFYLCAWGRAEAFFGQGTRLTVV.

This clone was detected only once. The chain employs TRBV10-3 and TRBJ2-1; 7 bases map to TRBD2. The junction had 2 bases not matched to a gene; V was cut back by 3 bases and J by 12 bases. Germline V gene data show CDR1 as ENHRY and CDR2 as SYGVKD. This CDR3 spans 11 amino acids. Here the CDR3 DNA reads TGTGCCATCAGTGACTCGGGAGGGCAGTTCTTC. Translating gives CAISDSGGQFF.

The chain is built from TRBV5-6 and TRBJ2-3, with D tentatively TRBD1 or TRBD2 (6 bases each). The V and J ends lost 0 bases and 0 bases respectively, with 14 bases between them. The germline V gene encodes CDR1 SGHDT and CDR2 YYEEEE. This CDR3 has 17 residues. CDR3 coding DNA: TGTGCCAGCAGCTTGGCCGGGGGCGGAACTAGCACAGATACGCAGTATTTT. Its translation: CASSLAGGGTSTDTQYF.

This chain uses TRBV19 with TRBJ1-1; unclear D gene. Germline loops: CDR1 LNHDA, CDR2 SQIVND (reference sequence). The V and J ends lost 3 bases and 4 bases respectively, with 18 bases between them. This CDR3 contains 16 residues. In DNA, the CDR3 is TGTGCCAGTAGTATCAGACGTCGCCAGTTCAGCACTGAAGCTTTCTTT. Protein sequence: CASSIRRRQFSTEAFF.

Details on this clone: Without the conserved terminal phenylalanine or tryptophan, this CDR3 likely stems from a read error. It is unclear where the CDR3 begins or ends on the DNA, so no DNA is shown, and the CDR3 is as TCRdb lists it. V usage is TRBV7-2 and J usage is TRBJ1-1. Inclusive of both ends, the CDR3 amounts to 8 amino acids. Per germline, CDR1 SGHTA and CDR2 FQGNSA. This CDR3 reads CASPLGRL.

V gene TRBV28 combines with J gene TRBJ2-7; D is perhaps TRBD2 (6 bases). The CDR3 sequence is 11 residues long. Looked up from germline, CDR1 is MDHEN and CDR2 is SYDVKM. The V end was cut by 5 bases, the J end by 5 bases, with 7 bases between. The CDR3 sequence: CASSGGNEQYF. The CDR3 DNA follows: TGTGCCAGCAGTGGGGGGAACGAGCAGTACTTC.

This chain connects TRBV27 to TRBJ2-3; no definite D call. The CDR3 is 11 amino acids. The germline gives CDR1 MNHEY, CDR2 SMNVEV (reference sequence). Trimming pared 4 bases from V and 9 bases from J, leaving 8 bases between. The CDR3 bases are TGTGCCAGCAGTTCCCGTTGGACGCAGTATTTT. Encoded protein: CASSSRWTQYF.

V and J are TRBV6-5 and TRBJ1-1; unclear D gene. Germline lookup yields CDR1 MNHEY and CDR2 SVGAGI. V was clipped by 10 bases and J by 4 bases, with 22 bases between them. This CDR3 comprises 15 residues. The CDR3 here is CATRPAFWGSTEAFF. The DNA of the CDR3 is TGTGCCACTCGTCCGGCTTTTTGGGGTTCCACTGAAGCTTTCTTT.

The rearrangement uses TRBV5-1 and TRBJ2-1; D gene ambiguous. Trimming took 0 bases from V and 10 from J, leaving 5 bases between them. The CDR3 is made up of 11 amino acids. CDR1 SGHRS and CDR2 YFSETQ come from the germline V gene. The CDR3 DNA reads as TGCGCCAGCAGCTTGGCTCGGGAGCAGTTCTTC. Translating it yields CASSLAREQFF.

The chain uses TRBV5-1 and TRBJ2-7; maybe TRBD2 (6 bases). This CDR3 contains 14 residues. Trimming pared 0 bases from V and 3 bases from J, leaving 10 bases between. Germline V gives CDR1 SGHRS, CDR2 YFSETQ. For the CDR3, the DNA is TGCGCCAGCAGCTTGGGTGCGGGAATCTACGAGCAGTACTTC. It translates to CASSLGAGIYEQYF.

The CDR3, as DNA: TGTGCCTGGAAACTTCAGGGAAACGGCGAGCAGTACTTC. It is translated as CAWKLQGNGEQYF. The V and J genes are TRBV30 and TRBJ2-7; the D gene is possibly TRBD1 (5 bases). The CDR3 spans 13 residues. Looked up from germline, CDR1 is GTSNPN and CDR2 is SVGIG (reference sequence). V shed 4 bases and J shed 6 bases, with 16 bases lying between them.

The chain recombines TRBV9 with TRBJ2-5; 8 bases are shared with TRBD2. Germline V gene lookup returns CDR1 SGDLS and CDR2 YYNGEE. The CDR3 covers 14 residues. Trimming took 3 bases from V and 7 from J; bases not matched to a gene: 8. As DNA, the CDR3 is TGTGCCAGCAGCGCACCTACGGCGGGGGGGACCCAGTACTTC. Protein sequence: CASSAPTAGGTQYF.

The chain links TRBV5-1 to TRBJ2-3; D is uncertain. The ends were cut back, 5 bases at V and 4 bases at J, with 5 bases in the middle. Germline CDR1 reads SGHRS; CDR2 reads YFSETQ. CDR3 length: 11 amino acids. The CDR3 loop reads CASSSADTQYF. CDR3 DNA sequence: TGCGCCAGCAGTTCAGCAGATACGCAGTATTTT.

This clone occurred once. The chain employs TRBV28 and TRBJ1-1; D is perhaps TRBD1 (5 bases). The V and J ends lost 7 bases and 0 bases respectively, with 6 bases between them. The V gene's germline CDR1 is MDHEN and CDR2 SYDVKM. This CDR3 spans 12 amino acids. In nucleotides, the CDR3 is TGTGCCAGCATGACAGTGAACACTGAAGCTTTCTTT. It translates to CASMTVNTEAFF.

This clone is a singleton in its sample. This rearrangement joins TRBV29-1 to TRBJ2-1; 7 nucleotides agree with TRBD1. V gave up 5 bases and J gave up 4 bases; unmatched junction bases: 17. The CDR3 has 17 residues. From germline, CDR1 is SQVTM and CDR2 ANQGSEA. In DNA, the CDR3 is TGCAGCGTTAGGCTATACTCCACAGGGGCCCCGTACAATGAGCAGTTCTTC. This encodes CSVRLYSTGAPYNEQFF.

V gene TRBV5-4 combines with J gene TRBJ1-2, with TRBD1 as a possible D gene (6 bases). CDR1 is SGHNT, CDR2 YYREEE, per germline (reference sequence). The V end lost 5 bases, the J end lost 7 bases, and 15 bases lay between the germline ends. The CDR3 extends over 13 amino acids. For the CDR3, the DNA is TGTGCCAGCAGGAAACAGGGTGTCGGTGGCTACACCTTC. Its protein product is CASRKQGVGGYTF.

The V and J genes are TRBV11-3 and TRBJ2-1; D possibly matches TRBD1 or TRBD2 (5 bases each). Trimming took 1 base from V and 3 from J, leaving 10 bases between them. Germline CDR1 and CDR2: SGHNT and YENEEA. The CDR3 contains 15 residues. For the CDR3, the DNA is TGTGCCAGCAGCTTAGGGAGGACACTCTACAATGAGCAGTTCTTC. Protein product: CASSLGRTLYNEQFF.

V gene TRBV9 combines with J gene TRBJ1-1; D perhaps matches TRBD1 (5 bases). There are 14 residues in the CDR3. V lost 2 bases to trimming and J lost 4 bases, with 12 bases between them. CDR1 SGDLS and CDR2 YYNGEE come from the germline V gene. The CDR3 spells CASSVGTIPTEAFF. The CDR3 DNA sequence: TGTGCCAGCAGCGTCGGGACGATACCCACTGAAGCTTTCTTT.

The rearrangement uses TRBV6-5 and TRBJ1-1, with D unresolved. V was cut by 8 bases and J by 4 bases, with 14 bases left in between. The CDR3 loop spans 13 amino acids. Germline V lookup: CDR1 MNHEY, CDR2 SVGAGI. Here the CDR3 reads CASPKPAGTEAFF. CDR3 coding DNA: TGTGCCAGCCCGAAACCGGCCGGCACTGAAGCTTTCTTT.

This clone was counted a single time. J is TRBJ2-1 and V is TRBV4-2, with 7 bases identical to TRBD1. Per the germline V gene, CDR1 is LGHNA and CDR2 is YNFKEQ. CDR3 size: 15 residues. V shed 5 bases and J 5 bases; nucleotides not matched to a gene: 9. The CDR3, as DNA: TGTGCCAGCAGCGCCCGAGGGACAGTAAACAATGAGCAGTTCTTC. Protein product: CASSARGTVNNEQFF.

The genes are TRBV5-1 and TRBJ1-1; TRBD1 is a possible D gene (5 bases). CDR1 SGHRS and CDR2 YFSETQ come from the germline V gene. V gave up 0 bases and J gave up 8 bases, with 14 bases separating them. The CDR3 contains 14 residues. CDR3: CASSLVSGLREAFF. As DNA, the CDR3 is TGCGCCAGCAGCTTGGTTTCAGGGTTGAGGGAAGCTTTCTTT.

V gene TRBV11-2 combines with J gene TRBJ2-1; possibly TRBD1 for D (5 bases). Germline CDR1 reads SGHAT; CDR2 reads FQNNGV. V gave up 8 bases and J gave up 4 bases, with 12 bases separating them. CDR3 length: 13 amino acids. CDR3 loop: CASRQDSYNEQFF. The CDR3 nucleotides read TGTGCCAGCCGCCAAGACAGTTACAATGAGCAGTTCTTC.

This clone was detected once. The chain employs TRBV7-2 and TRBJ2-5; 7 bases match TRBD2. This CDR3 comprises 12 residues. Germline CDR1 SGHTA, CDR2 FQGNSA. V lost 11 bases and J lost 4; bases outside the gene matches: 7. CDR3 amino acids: CAVGGSIETQYF. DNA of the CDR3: TGTGCCGTGGGGGGGAGTATAGAGACCCAGTACTTC.

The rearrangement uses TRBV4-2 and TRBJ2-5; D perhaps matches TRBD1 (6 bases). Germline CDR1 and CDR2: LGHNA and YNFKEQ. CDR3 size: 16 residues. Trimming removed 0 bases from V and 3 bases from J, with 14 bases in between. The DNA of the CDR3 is TGTGCCAGCAGCCAAGACGACTTAGGGGGTGAAGAGACCCAGTACTTC. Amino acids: CASSQDDLGGEETQYF.

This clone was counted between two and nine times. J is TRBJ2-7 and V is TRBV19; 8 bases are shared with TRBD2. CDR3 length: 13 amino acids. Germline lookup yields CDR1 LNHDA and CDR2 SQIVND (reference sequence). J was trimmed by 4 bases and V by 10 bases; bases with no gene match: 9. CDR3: CATKPSSGYEQYF. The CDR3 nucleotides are TGTGCCACTAAGCCCTCTAGCGGGTACGAGCAGTACTTC.